The present T cell receptor (beta chain) was sequenced within a study of blood T cell repertoires in COVID-19. The overall study: Samples representing acute and convalescent COVID-19 were sourced from the United States, Italy and Spain. T cells, B-cell-depleted T cells, or PBMCs supplied cDNA or gDNA.

The germline gives CDR1 SEHNR, CDR2 FQNEAQ (reference sequence). The CDR3 totals 14 residues. Trimming took 4 bases from V and 1 from J; bases not matched to a gene: 0. Enrollees, roughly 18 to 89 years old, lived in about two dozen US areas. Original data processing: Reference gene primer amplification gave nucleated cell count estimates. Sequencing was performed with immunoSEQ multiplex PCR; in TCRdb, only in-frame clones are kept and a portion is missing. V, J and clone size are taken as reported in that table, and D and trimming were inferred from the DNA itself. Of 280,000 or so clones detected, around 91% appear once; the ten largest clones hold 1.7%. This clone has a handful of counts.

The J gene is TRBJ2-5, the V gene TRBV7-9; 10 bases are a match to TRBD2. The receptor was derived from a woman younger than 35 with acute COVID-19. Sequenced: PBMCs or T cells enriched from blood (not recorded which). CDR3 protein: CASSWTSGQETQYF. CDR3 DNA: TGTGCCAGCAGCTGGACTAGCGGCCAAGAGACCCAGTACTTC.